The 20 T cell receptor beta chains below were found in one sample sequenced in a study of low-dose radiotherapy and immunotherapy resistance in tumors. Primers used for first-strand cDNA, a TRAV- and TRBV-specific set, covered both alpha and beta chains. The PCR that amplified TCRs ran for approximately 20 cycles, relying on a constant-region primer and a V-primer adapter. TCRdb itself ran the reads through MiXCR, one entry per CDR3 protein. The sample contains around 20,000 distinct CDR3 sequences, approximately 74% of which appear only once. These receptor sequences come from a human donor with advanced metastatic prostate, ovarian, gallbladder or colorectal cancer (not recorded which). This table probably holds off-target reads from a library built for another chain.

The sample holds a few counts of this clonotype. This chain connects TRBV10-3 to TRBJ2-3; D is uncertain. This CDR3 has 13 residues. Trimming pared 4 bases from V and 5 bases from J, leaving 10 bases between. Per the germline V gene, CDR1 is ENHRY and CDR2 is SYGVKD. The CDR3 region is CAISAGEGDTQYF. CDR3 nucleotide sequence: TGTGCCATCAGTGCCGGCGAAGGAGATACGCAGTATTTT.

This clonotype was observed a handful of times. The genes are TRBV6-1 and TRBJ2-2; unclear D gene. CDR1 and CDR2 from the germline V gene are MNHNS and SASEGT. Trimming stripped 8 bases from V and 2 bases from J, with 12 bases between. CDR3 length equals 14 residues. The CDR3 sequence: CASARTENTGELFF. CDR3 in DNA: TGTGCCAGCGCGAGGACGGAAAACACCGGGGAGCTGTTTTTT.

This clonotype was detected once. The V call is TRBV28, the J call TRBJ2-1; D ambiguous. V shed 6 bases and J shed 0 bases, with 15 bases lying between them. This CDR3 comprises 16 residues. Germline V CDR1 and CDR2: MDHEN, SYDVKM. This chain's CDR3 is CASSMGRVSSYNEQFF. The CDR3 DNA sequence: TGTGCCAGCAGCATGGGTCGGGTAAGCTCCTACAATGAGCAGTTCTTC. The variable domain in full, with the rest retrieved from reference TRBV28 and TRBJ2-1, is DVKVTQSSRYLVKRTGEKVFLECVQDMDHENMFWYRQDPGLGLRLIYFSYDVKMKEKGDIPEGYSVSREKKERFSLILESASTNQTSMYLCASSMGRVSSYNEQFFGPGTRLTVL.

V usage is TRBV18 and J usage is TRBJ2-1, with TRBD2 identical over 9 bases. Trimming took 2 bases from V and 1 from J; bases not matched to a gene: 6. The CDR3 is made up of 17 amino acids. The germline gives CDR1 KGHSH, CDR2 LQKENI. CDR3 in DNA: TGTGCCAGCTCACCAATCCCTAGCGGGATTTCCTACAATGAGCAGTTCTTC. The encoded protein is CASSPIPSGISYNEQFF.

The V gene is TRBV7-2, the J gene TRBJ1-4; D is uncertain. Looked up from germline, CDR1 is SGHTA and CDR2 is FQGNSA. The V gene lost 5 bases and the J gene lost 1 base, with 8 bases spanning the gap. This CDR3 comprises 14 residues. The DNA for the CDR3 is TGTGCCAGCAGCATGGGAAGAACTAATGAAAAACTGTTTTTT. This sequence encodes CASSMGRTNEKLFF.

V usage is TRBV29-1 and J usage is TRBJ1-2; possible D gene TRBD1, 6 bases. The CDR3 contains 13 residues. V was trimmed by 0 bases and J by 8 bases, leaving 13 bases between them. Germline CDR1 reads SQVTM; CDR2 reads ANQGSEA. The CDR3 protein is CSVEDQTGRGYTF. In DNA, the CDR3 is TGCAGCGTTGAAGATCAAACAGGGCGAGGCTACACCTTC. The whole variable domain, filled in from reference TRBV29-1 and TRBJ1-2, reads SAVISQKPSRDICQRGTSLTIQCQVDSQVTMMFWYRQQPGQSLTLIATANQGSEATYESGFVIDKFPISRPNLTFSTLTVSNMSPEDSSIYLCSVEDQTGRGYTFGSGTRLTVV.

Only a few counts were recorded for this clonotype. The rearrangement uses TRBV5-8 and TRBJ1-1; no clear D. The CDR3 is 12 residues long. Germline V gives CDR1 SGHTS, CDR2 YDEGEE. The V gene lost 4 bases and the J gene lost 8 bases, with 12 bases spanning the gap. The CDR3 loop is CASSRALGEAFF. CDR3 DNA: TGTGCCAGCAGCAGGGCCTTGGGGGAAGCTTTCTTT.

V gene TRBV4-3 combines with J gene TRBJ1-5; the D is unclear. V shed 0 bases and J shed 4 bases, with 4 bases lying between them. Germline assignment: CDR1 LGHNA and CDR2 YSLEER. This CDR3 is built from 13 residues. The CDR3 DNA reads as TGCGCCAGCAGCCAAGAGAGAAATCAGCCCCAGCATTTT. Translating it yields CASSQERNQPQHF.

This clonotype was counted once. V and J are TRBV5-1 and TRBJ1-1; TRBD1 is a possible D gene (6 bases). V was cut by 1 base and J by 4 bases, with 14 bases left in between. From germline, CDR1 is SGHRS and CDR2 YFSETQ. The CDR3 length is 15 residues. The CDR3 protein is CASSLRVPGATEAFF. CDR3 in DNA: TGCGCCAGCAGCTTGAGGGTGCCAGGGGCCACTGAAGCTTTCTTT.

This clonotype was seen a single time. The rearrangement joins TRBV7-8 to TRBJ2-2; 8 nucleotides match TRBD1. J gave up 6 bases and V 5 bases, and 8 bases lay outside the gene matches. The CDR3 loop spans 15 amino acids. CDR1 SGHVS and CDR2 FQNEAQ come from the germline V gene. CDR3 bases: TGTGCCAGCAGCCCCAGGGGGCGCGTAGCCGGGGAGCTGTTTTTT. Its protein product is CASSPRGRVAGELFF.

The chain couples TRBV4-2 to TRBJ2-1; 8 nucleotides agree with TRBD1. V was pared by 5 bases and J by 1 base, with 1 base of the junction left unmatched. The CDR3 consists of 14 residues. Germline V lookup: CDR1 LGHNA, CDR2 YNFKEQ. As DNA, the CDR3 is TGTGCCAGCAGCAACAGGGGGTCCTACAATGAGCAGTTCTTC. Protein sequence: CASSNRGSYNEQFF.

V gene TRBV7-3 combines with J gene TRBJ2-1; possible D gene TRBD2, 6 bases. CDR1 SGHTA and CDR2 FQGTGA come from the germline V gene. With 0 bases removed from V and 0 bases from J, the gap between germline ends came to 9 bases. This CDR3 has 16 residues. CDR3: CASSLTVGSSYNEQFF. The DNA for the CDR3 is TGTGCCAGCAGCTTAACAGTCGGGAGCTCCTACAATGAGCAGTTCTTC.

V is TRBV2 and J is TRBJ2-2, with TRBD1 identical over 8 bases. The CDR3 runs 15 residues. After removal of 4 bases from V and 3 bases from J, the junction contained 4 bases not matched to a gene. CDR1 is SNHLY, CDR2 FYNNEI, per germline. DNA for the CDR3: TGTGCCAGCAGTGTATCCAGGGGGCACACCGGGGAGCTGTTTTTT. It specifies CASSVSRGHTGELFF.

This clonotype was counted a few times. This chain uses TRBV11-1 with TRBJ2-1; TRBD1 is a possible D gene (6 bases). Germline values: CDR1 SGHAT, CDR2 FQDESV (reference sequence). V lost 5 bases to trimming and J lost 5 bases, with 16 bases between them. The CDR3 loop spans 15 amino acids. CDR3 amino acids: CASSKDSRYNNEQFF. The CDR3, as DNA: TGTGCCAGCAGCAAGGACAGTCGGTACAACAATGAGCAGTTCTTC.

A few counts support this clonotype. This chain joins TRBV14 and TRBJ1-6, with D possibly being TRBD1 (6 bases). Trimming left V 3 bases short and J 9 bases short, with 12 bases between. This CDR3 comprises 14 residues. CDR1 and CDR2 from the germline V gene are SGHDN and FVKESK. This CDR3 is CASSHSRGISPLHF. The DNA for the CDR3 is TGTGCCAGCAGCCATTCCAGGGGCATTTCACCCCTCCACTTT.

V gene TRBV2 combines with J gene TRBJ2-2; no clear D gene. Germline V gene data show CDR1 as SNHLY and CDR2 as FYNNEI. The CDR3 is 14 amino acids. The V gene lost 5 bases and the J gene lost 2 bases, with 9 bases spanning the gap. The CDR3 DNA reads as TGTGCCAGCAGTCCCGACGGTAACACCGGGGAGCTGTTTTTT. Translated, it gives CASSPDGNTGELFF.

The chain recombines TRBV12-3 or TRBV12-4 with TRBJ1-1, with a possible D match to TRBD1 (5 bases). V lost 5 bases, J lost 7 bases, and 11 bases lay in between. The CDR3 is made up of 12 amino acids. This CDR3 is CASSQGRGEAFF. The CDR3 nucleotides read TGTGCCAGCAGTCAGGGACGGGGTGAAGCTTTCTTT.

The V and J genes are TRBV19 and TRBJ2-1, with a weak D call TRBD1 (6 bases). CDR1 is LNHDA, CDR2 SQIVND, per germline (reference sequence). Trimming removed 5 bases from V and 4 bases from J, with 9 bases in between. This CDR3 spans 13 amino acids. The CDR3 bases are TGTGCCAGTAGTCCAGGGGTGTACAATGAGCAGTTCTTC. It encodes CASSPGVYNEQFF.

The rearrangement joins TRBV18 to TRBJ1-2; D ambiguous. The CDR3 is made up of 13 amino acids. Germline values: CDR1 KGHSH, CDR2 LQKENI. The V gene lost 0 bases and the J gene lost 7 bases, with 9 bases spanning the gap. CDR3 region: CASSPPARTGYTF. Here the CDR3 DNA reads TGTGCCAGCTCACCACCGGCAAGGACTGGCTACACCTTC. Based on the CDR3 plus reference TRBV18 and TRBJ1-2, the full variable domain is NAGVMQNPRHLVRRRGQEARLRCSPMKGHSHVYWYRQLPEEGLKFMVYLQKENIIDESGMPKERFSAEFPKEGPSILRIQQVVRGDSAAYFCASSPPARTGYTFGSGTRLTVV.

This clonotype was seen more than once but under ten times. The genes are TRBV6-2 or TRBV6-3 and TRBJ2-7; 8 nucleotides agree with TRBD2. The CDR3 is made up of 15 amino acids. The V gene's germline CDR1 is MNHEY and CDR2 SVGEGT. V shed 6 bases, J shed 5 bases, and the junction held 12 bases outside the gene matches. In DNA, the CDR3 is TGTGCCAGCAGCGCCGGGAGGGCCGAGTTGAACGAGCAGTACTTC. It codes for CASSAGRAELNEQYF.